This T cell receptor (beta chain) was obtained from a study of T cell repertoires in cytomegalovirus infection. The wider study: Recently identified HLA-C-restricted CMV epitopes were used, and well-studied HLA-B-restricted CMV epitopes were used as well. Public TCR beta signature analysis indicated the presence of both CMV infection and matching HLA type. General study findings and limits: Ex vivo responses were dominated by HLA-C-restricted CMV-specific TCR beta clonotypes. Public TCR beta family frequency separated CMV-and-HLA carriers, including in an independent cohort.

V lost 0 bases to trimming and J lost 5 bases, with 10 bases between them. The CDR3 has 14 amino acids. The germline CDR1 and CDR2 sequences are KGHSH and LQKENI. TCRdb re-called the reads with MiXCR, one entry per CDR3 protein. Counted here are about 360,000 distinct CDR3 sequences, approximately 30% occurring once; the ten biggest clones make up roughly 12%. Regarding this clonotype: Antigen: not known.

The specimen comprised cultured PBMCs, sampled from culture after CMV antigen stimulation. The sequence was collected from a human donor in good health (CMV status not recorded). Some clones in this sample may be carry-over from other donors' samples. The chain employs TRBV18 and TRBJ1-1; D possibly corresponds to TRBD1 (6 bases). DNA of the CDR3: TGTGCCAGCTCACCACCGGCGGGGGCAACTGAAGCTTTCTTT. Its protein is CASSPPAGATEAFF.